The rows below give T cell receptor beta chains drawn from one sample of a study of T cells in localized non-small cell lung cancer. Data came from immunoSEQ multiplex PCR; TCRdb stores just in-frame clones and leaves some out. The data show about 26,000 clones, 82% seen once. Sequencing used peripheral blood, obtained before any cancer treatment. These receptors were obtained from a woman aged 40-70 years with stage I lung adenocarcinoma. CDR3s include the opening cysteine and the closing phenylalanine or tryptophan. D genes are given only for firm matches. A row's size may be missing; if present it is once, few, many or a size class.

TRBV6-1	NA	NA	TRBJ1-5	TGTGCCAGCAGTGAGAGGCCAGTAGGAAATCAGCCCCAGCATTTT	CASSERPVGNQPQHF
TRBV7-9	NA	once	TRBJ2-3	TGTGCCAGCAGCCAAACAGGAGATACGCAGTATTTT	CASSQTGDTQYF
TRBV18	NA	NA	TRBJ1-5	TGTGCCAGCTCACCCTCACAGGGAACTCAAGGAGGCAATCAGCCCCAGCATTTT	CASSPSQGTQGGNQPQHF
TRBV6-1	NA	NA	TRBJ1-1	TGTGCCAGCAGCCTCATGAGCACTGAAGCTTTCTTT	CASSLMSTEAFF
TRBV7-8	TRBD2	once	TRBJ2-2	TGTGCCAGCAGCTTAGGTAGTAGCGGGGGGCCCACCGGGGAGCTGTTTTTT	CASSLGSSGGPTGELFF
TRBV29-1	NA	NA	TRBJ1-4	TGCAGCGGCCGACCGGGAGGCGGTGAAAAACTGTTTTTT	CSGRPGGGEKLFF
TRBV7-2	NA	NA	TRBJ1-2	TGTGCCAGCAGCTTAGCGCGAAACCTTTTGAAGGGCTACACCTTC	CASSLARNLLKGYTF
TRBV25-1	NA	NA	TRBJ2-5	TGTGCCAGCAGTTGGGGCGAGACCCAGTACTTC	CASSWGETQYF
TRBV5-4	TRBD1	NA	TRBJ2-7	TGTGCCAGCAGCCGACGGGACAGGATCGGCGAGCAGTACTTC	CASSRRDRIGEQYF
TRBV6-1	NA	few	TRBJ2-6	TGTGCCAGCAGTGAAGGGGCAGGGGCTGGGGCCAACGTCCTGACTTTC	CASSEGAGAGANVLTF
TRBV7-3	NA	NA	TRBJ2-3	TGTGCCAGCAGAAGACAAGCGGCTAGCACAGATACGCAGTATTTT	CASRRQAASTDTQYF
TRBV11-2	NA	few	TRBJ1-6	TGTGCCAGCAGCTTAGTTCTATCTGAGTCACCCCTCCACTTT	CASSLVLSESPLHF
TRBV7-9	NA	NA	TRBJ1-5	TGTGCCAGCAGCTTACAGGGTAGCAATCAGCCCCAGCATTTT	CASSLQGSNQPQHF
TRBV5-1	NA	NA	TRBJ2-7	TGCGCCAGCAGCTTGGAGGGGAGCGAGCAGTACTTC	CASSLEGSEQYF
TRBV10-3	TRBD2	few	TRBJ2-5	TGTGCCATCAGTGCCTCCGGGGGGGAGACCCAGTACTTC	CAISASGGETQYF
TRBV10-1	NA	NA	TRBJ2-3	TGCGCCAGCAGTGATAGTAGCACAGATACGCAGTATTTT	CASSDSSTDTQYF
TRBV4-1	NA	NA	TRBJ1-1	TGCGCCAGCATAGCCCCGGGACAAAGAAACACTGAAGCTTTCTTT	CASIAPGQRNTEAFF
TRBV11-3	TRBD2	few	TRBJ2-2	TGTGCCAGCAGCTTCGGGAGGACACCCACCGGGGAGCTGTTTTTT	CASSFGRTPTGELFF
TRBV19	NA	NA	TRBJ1-5	TGTGCCAGTACAGTAGGGGTTTATAGCAATCAGCCCCAGCATTTT	CASTVGVYSNQPQHF
TRBV6-5	TRBD1	once	TRBJ2-7	TGTGCCAGCAGTTACCGACAGGGGGTAAGGAACGAGCAGTACTTC	CASSYRQGVRNEQYF
TRBV11-2	NA	NA	TRBJ2-5	TGTGCCAGCAGCCCGCACCAAGAGACCCAGTACTTC	CASSPHQETQYF
TRBV11-2	NA	NA	TRBJ1-3	TGTGCCAGCAGCTTAGGGCCTCATAACTCTGGAAACACCATATATTTT	CASSLGPHNSGNTIYF